The source of this T cell receptor (beta chain) is a study of PD-1 blockade in classical Hodgkin lymphoma. Study conclusions and caveats: Some patients began nivolumab under 1 year after ASCT. These patients were excluded from later analyses.

The CDR3 covers 12 residues. Trimming left V 0 bases short and J 9 bases short, with 8 bases between. Germline loops: CDR1 WNHNN, CDR2 SYGVQD (reference sequence). The assay was immunoSEQ multiplex PCR, and TCRdb's table has in-frame clones only and misses some. In the table there are roughly 35,000 clones, around 88% of which are singletons. Every patient experienced relapse after autologous stem cell transplantation, and brentuximab vedotin exposure varied. As for this clone: Its target is not known.

Sequencing used peripheral blood mononuclear cells (PBMCs), obtained before the second cycle of nivolumab. This clonotype was sampled from a human donor with classical Hodgkin lymphoma. This rearrangement joins TRBV10-1 to TRBJ1-1, with D possibly matching TRBD1 (6 bases). CDR3 amino acids: CASSESQGKAFF. The CDR3 coding sequence is TGCGCCAGCAGTGAGTCCCAGGGGAAAGCTTTCTTT.